This note documents a single T cell receptor (beta chain) sequence. The germline gives CDR1 GTSNPN, CDR2 SVGIG (reference sequence). The CDR3 loop spans 12 amino acids. Between the trimmed V and J ends, which lost 2 bases and 3 bases, there was a span of 6 bases. The sample belongs to a study of T cell responses to AZD1222 COVID-19 vaccine. The protocol was immunoSEQ multiplex PCR, while the TCRdb copy is restricted to in-frame clones and leaves out a portion. Among about 75,000 clones, approximately 88% were seen once, and the ten largest hold 9% to 10%. J is TRBJ2-3 and V is TRBV30, with unresolved D. The TCR comes from an adult who received the MenACWY meningococcal vaccine as a control. Sequencing used peripheral blood, obtained 28 days after the second dose of the MenACWY control vaccine. The CDR3 DNA reads as TGTGCCTGGAGTCTTAGAACAGATACGCAGTATTTT. Encoded protein: CAWSLRTDTQYF.